Listed below are T cell receptor beta chains from one sample, sequenced in a study of CD8+ T cells in alopecia areata. Assay used: immunoSEQ multiplex PCR; TCRdb lists only in-frame clones, some missing. The sample carries about 140,000 clones, about 88% recorded once. The sequencing here drew on CD8+ T cells sorted from blood, taken at week 4, from a patient treated with tofacitinib. The source of these receptors is a human donor with alopecia areata. The CDR3 runs from the conserved cysteine through the conserved F or W. The D gene is left open where the match is weak. Clone size appears in some rows only: once, few, many, or a class for an expanded clone.

V gene	D gene	clone size	J gene	CDR3 protein	CDR3 DNA
TRBV9	-	-	TRBJ2-3	CASSVDAELQSDTQYF	TGTGCCAGCAGCGTAGACGCGGAATTGCAGTCAGATACGCAGTATTTT
TRBV29-1	-	-	TRBJ2-2	CSVPRGDTGELFF	TGCAGCGTCCCCAGGGGAGACACCGGGGAGCTGTTTTTT
TRBV6-5	-	few	TRBJ2-7	CASSWGAIYEQYF	TGTGCCAGCAGTTGGGGGGCTATCTACGAGCAGTACTTC
TRBV30	TRBD2	once	TRBJ2-1	CAWSVLAGANNEQFF	TGTGCCTGGAGTGTACTAGCGGGGGCCAACAATGAGCAGTTCTTC
TRBV5-4	-	-	TRBJ2-7	CASSLVPDIYEQYF	TGTGCCAGCAGCTTGGTCCCAGACATCTACGAGCAGTACTTC
TRBV11-1	-	few	TRBJ2-7	CASSLTHYEQYF	TGTGCCAGCAGCTTAACACATTACGAGCAGTACTTC
TRBV7-9	-	once	TRBJ2-3	CASSLTTIDTQYF	TGTGCCAGCAGCTTAACGACAATAGATACGCAGTATTTT
TRBV4-1	-	-	TRBJ2-7	CASSLRQDYYEQYF	TGCGCCAGCAGCCTCAGACAGGATTACTACGAGCAGTACTTC
TRBV30	-	-	TRBJ1-1	CAWSVSGLTEAFF	TGTGCCTGGAGTGTTTCAGGGCTCACTGAAGCTTTCTTT
TRBV30	-	once	TRBJ1-1	CAWGDTLNTEAFF	TGTGCCTGGGGGGACACTCTGAACACTGAAGCTTTCTTT
TRBV5-1	TRBD1	-	TRBJ1-1	CASSLGFFRDRATEAFF	TGCGCCAGCAGCTTGGGATTCTTCCGGGACAGGGCCACTGAAGCTTTCTTT
TRBV5-1	TRBD2	-	TRBJ2-5	CASSRGDGETQYF	TGCGCCAGCAGCCGGGGGGACGGAGAGACCCAGTACTTC
TRBV29-1	-	-	TRBJ1-1	CSVATGNTEAFF	TGCAGCGTTGCGACAGGGAACACTGAAGCTTTCTTT
TRBV6-4	TRBD1	few	TRBJ2-7	CASSDSDRGEQYF	TGTGCCAGCAGTGACTCGGACAGGGGCGAGCAGTACTTC
TRBV29-1	-	-	TRBJ1-1	CSVSENTEAFF	TGCAGCGTTTCCGAGAACACTGAAGCTTTCTTT
TRBV29-1	-	few	TRBJ2-2	CSVGLRGTGELFF	TGCAGCGTTGGTCTTCGGGGCACCGGGGAGCTGTTTTTT
TRBV5-1	TRBD2	-	TRBJ2-7	CASSFEGGPSYEQYF	TGCGCCAGCAGCTTTGAGGGAGGGCCCTCCTACGAGCAGTACTTC
TRBV4-2	-	once	TRBJ1-2	CASSQNRELNYGYTF	TGTGCCAGCAGCCAAAACCGGGAACTTAACTATGGCTACACCTTC
TRBV19	-	once	TRBJ2-7	CASSIAPTGYEQYF	TGTGCCAGTAGTATAGCGCCGACTGGATACGAGCAGTACTTC
TRBV7-9	-	-	TRBJ2-5	CASSQTREQETQYF	TGTGCCAGCAGCCAAACCAGGGAACAAGAGACCCAGTACTTC
TRBV7-8	TRBD2	once	TRBJ2-1	CASSLEAGGYNEQFF	TGTGCCAGCAGCTTAGAGGCGGGAGGATACAATGAGCAGTTCTTC
TRBV29-1	TRBD1	-	TRBJ2-1	CSVRDRENNEQFF	TGCAGCGTCCGGGACAGGGAGAACAATGAGCAGTTCTTC
TRBV4-2	TRBD2	-	TRBJ2-3	CASSQRTSGADTQYF	TGTGCCAGCAGCCAGCGGACTAGCGGGGCAGATACGCAGTATTTT
TRBV1	-	-	TRBJ2-3	CTSSHTDTQYF	TGCACCAGCAGCCACACAGATACGCAGTATTTT
TRBV5-1	-	-	TRBJ2-5	CASSLELAPGETQYF	TGCGCCAGCAGCTTGGAACTAGCACCAGGAGAGACCCAGTACTTC
TRBV4-1	-	-	TRBJ1-1	CASSSRPVRNTEAFF	TGCGCCAGCAGCTCCCGGCCAGTGCGTAACACTGAAGCTTTCTTT
TRBV29-1	-	-	TRBJ2-2	CSVEPLGQNTGELFF	TGCAGCGTTGAGCCCCTTGGACAGAACACCGGGGAGCTGTTTTTT
TRBV19	-	-	TRBJ2-1	CASSTGYNEQFF	TGTGCCAGTAGTACGGGCTACAATGAGCAGTTCTTC
TRBV27	TRBD2	-	TRBJ2-7	CASSLSGTSAYEQYF	TGTGCCAGCAGTTTATCTGGGACTAGCGCCTACGAGCAGTACTTC
TRBV5-6	-	-	TRBJ2-1	CASSVSYNEQFF	TGTGCCAGCAGCGTTTCCTACAATGAGCAGTTCTTC
TRBV13	-	-	TRBJ2-7	CASSLVGEEEQYF	TGTGCCAGCAGCTTAGTGGGAGAGGAAGAGCAGTACTTC
TRBV5-1	TRBD2	-	TRBJ2-7	CASSLGLFYEQYF	TGCGCCAGCAGCCTGGGACTATTCTACGAGCAGTACTTC
TRBV4-2	-	once	TRBJ2-2	CASSQDTPYGGELFF	TGTGCCAGCAGCCAAGATACTCCCTATGGGGGGGAGCTGTTTTTT
TRBV27	-	-	TRBJ2-7	CASSPTRAREQYF	TGTGCCAGCAGTCCCACCCGGGCCAGGGAGCAGTACTTC
TRBV6-1	-	-	TRBJ2-7	CASSAAALSYEQYF	TGTGCCAGCAGTGCGGCAGCCCTCTCCTACGAGCAGTACTTC
TRBV27	-	-	TRBJ2-7	CASSPGSSYEQYF	TGTGCCAGCAGTCCGGGAAGCTCCTACGAGCAGTACTTC
TRBV7-9	-	-	TRBJ2-1	CASSLDALVQFF	TGTGCCAGCAGCTTAGATGCCCTGGTGCAGTTCTTC
TRBV19	-	-	TRBJ1-1	CASSITDEAFF	TGTGCCAGTAGTATAACGGATGAAGCTTTCTTT
TRBV29-1	-	-	TRBJ1-1	CSALGDNTEAFF	TGCAGCGCCTTAGGGGATAACACTGAAGCTTTCTTT
TRBV29-1	-	-	TRBJ2-3	CSVDGGHTDTQYF	TGCAGCGTTGACGGGGGACACACAGATACGCAGTATTTT
TRBV30	-	-	TRBJ2-2	CAWISLVGDGLSNTGELFF	TGTGCCTGGATCAGTTTGGTCGGGGACGGGCTCTCGAACACCGGGGAGCTGTTTTTT
TRBV27	-	once	TRBJ2-2	CASSLSIVTGELFF	TGTGCCAGCAGTTTATCTATAGTCACCGGGGAGCTGTTTTTT
TRBV11-2	TRBD2	-	TRBJ2-1	CASSSGGEGPHNEQFF	TGTGCCAGCAGCTCTGGTGGGGAGGGCCCCCACAATGAGCAGTTCTTC
TRBV7-9	-	-	TRBJ2-7	CASSSETAYEQYF	TGTGCCAGCAGCTCCGAGACGGCTTACGAGCAGTACTTC
TRBV27	-	-	TRBJ1-2	CASSSPSRERRGYTF	TGTGCCAGCAGTTCCCCGTCACGTGAGAGAAGGGGCTACACCTTC
TRBV9	-	-	TRBJ2-3	CASSVEENWPDTQYF	TGTGCCAGCAGCGTAGAAGAGAATTGGCCAGATACGCAGTATTTT
TRBV13	-	-	TRBJ2-7	CASSFAYEQYF	TGTGCCAGCAGCTTTGCCTACGAGCAGTACTTC
TRBV4-3	-	once	TRBJ1-1	CASSLQQGNTEAFF	TGCGCCAGCAGCCTACAGCAGGGGAACACTGAAGCTTTCTTT
TRBV25-1	-	few	TRBJ1-2	CASSETRGYGYTF	TGTGCCAGCAGTGAAACCAGGGGATACGGCTACACCTTC
TRBV4-1	TRBD2	-	TRBJ2-7	CASSRAGTSGRGSYEQYF	TGCGCCAGCAGCCGAGCCGGGACTAGCGGAAGGGGGTCCTACGAGCAGTACTTC
TRBV30	-	once	TRBJ1-1	CAFTPGTTEAFF	TGTGCCTTCACACCGGGGACTACAGAAGCTTTCTTT
TRBV30	-	-	TRBJ1-1	CAWTRGTTEAFF	TGTGCCTGGACTAGGGGAACCACTGAAGCTTTCTTT
TRBV6-6	-	-	TRBJ1-1	CASSHGVAEAFF	TGTGCCAGCAGCCACGGGGTCGCTGAAGCTTTCTTT